Listed below are T cell receptor beta chains from one sample, sequenced in a study of T cells in tuberculosis. Measured with immunoSEQ multiplex PCR; TCRdb has only the in-frame clones, and not every one. The sample carries approximately 40,000 clones, approximately 93% recorded once. Sequenced here: PBMCs, sampled at tuberculosis diagnosis. Receptor source: an adult with tuberculosis. Both conserved end residues are part of each CDR3. D genes are given only for firm matches. Where a row states a size, it is once, few, many or the class of an expanded clone; other rows omit it.

d_call,cdr3_length,j_call,clone_size,v_call,cdr3_nt,cdr3_aa
.,13,TRBJ1-2,.,TRBV6-5,TGTGCCAGCAGTTACAAGGCCCAGGGAACCACCACCTTC,CASSYKAQGTTTF
TRBD1,16,TRBJ1-5,.,TRBV19,TGTGCCAGTAGTACCCGGGACAGGGGGCAAGGGCAGCCCCAGCATTTT,CASSTRDRGQGQPQHF
.,17,TRBJ2-6,.,TRBV5-1,TGCGCCAGCAGGTCAGGGGAGGGGGTATTTGGGGCCAACGTCCTGACTTTC,CASRSGEGVFGANVLTF
TRBD1,14,TRBJ1-2,once,TRBV28,TGTGCCAGCAGTTCCTCCGGACAGGAGTATGGCTACACCTTC,CASSSSGQEYGYTF
.,14,TRBJ1-3,.,TRBV30,TGTGCCTGGAGTCCAGGACAGATTAGAAACACCATATATTTT,CAWSPGQIRNTIYF
TRBD1,16,TRBJ2-7,.,TRBV18,TGTGCCAGCTCACCATTATTGGCAGGGGGACCCTACGAGCAGTACTTC,CASSPLLAGGPYEQYF
TRBD2,14,TRBJ2-3,once,TRBV19,TGTGCCAGTAGCGGGACTAGCACAACAGATACGCAGTATTTT,CASSGTSTTDTQYF
TRBD1,17,TRBJ1-1,.,TRBV15,TGTGCCACCAGCTCCTGGACAGGGGGGAACATGAACACTGAAGCTTTCTTT,CATSSWTGGNMNTEAFF
.,15,TRBJ1-5,.,TRBV19,TGTGCCAGCGAAAGAGCCTCGAATAGCAATCAGCCCCAGCATTTT,CASERASNSNQPQHF
TRBD1,15,TRBJ1-6,.,TRBV11-3,TGTGCCAGCAGCCAATGGACAGGGGATAATTCACCCCTCCACTTT,CASSQWTGDNSPLHF
.,13,TRBJ1-2,few,TRBV19,TGTGCCAGTAGCCCCCGGCCGCGGGATGGCTACACCTTC,CASSPRPRDGYTF
.,18,TRBJ2-3,.,TRBV6-1,TGTGCCAGCAGTGCCTTACCGTACGGACTGGACGGCACAGATACGCAGTATTTT,CASSALPYGLDGTDTQYF
.,15,TRBJ2-6,.,TRBV5-6,TGTGCCAGCAGCTTGAGAGGGTTCGGGGCCAACGTCCTGACTTTC,CASSLRGFGANVLTF
TRBD1,13,TRBJ1-2,.,TRBV28,TGTGCCAGCAGTCTGGACAGGATAGGTGGCTACACCTTC,CASSLDRIGGYTF
TRBD1,16,TRBJ2-7,.,TRBV18,TGTGCCAGCTCACCGGAAAAAGGGGGCAGTGGGTACGAGCAGTACTTC,CASSPEKGGSGYEQYF
TRBD1,16,TRBJ1-6,.,TRBV27,TGTGCCAGCAGTTTAAGGGACAGCAGGTATAATTCACCCCTCCACTTT,CASSLRDSRYNSPLHF
.,14,TRBJ1-2,.,TRBV10-3,TGTACAACACGGGGGGACGGGAACCCTTACGGCTACACCTTC,CTTRGDGNPYGYTF
.,13,TRBJ2-1,.,TRBV10-3,TGTGCCATCAGCCAGGGGACCTACAATGAGCAGTTCTTC,CAISQGTYNEQFF
.,12,TRBJ1-2,once,TRBV4-1,TGCGCCAGCAGCCAGGAGGGAAGGGGCTACACCTTC,CASSQEGRGYTF
.,13,TRBJ1-1,.,TRBV19,TGTGCCAGTAGTTCGACAGCAAACACTGAAGCTTTCTTT,CASSSTANTEAFF
.,15,TRBJ1-5,.,TRBV28,TGTGCCAGCAGTTTACCTTTAGGGGAGGATCAGCCCCAGCATTTT,CASSLPLGEDQPQHF
.,14,TRBJ2-3,.,TRBV4-2,TGTGCCAGCAGCCCCGAAAGCGGGCGTGATACGCAGTATTTT,CASSPESGRDTQYF
.,16,TRBJ1-1,once,TRBV5-1,TGCGCCAGCAGCCATGAACGGGGGGGCAGGAACACTGAAGCTTTCTTT,CASSHERGGRNTEAFF
.,14,TRBJ1-2,.,TRBV11-2,TGTGCCAGCAGCTCCAGGGTGCTGGGCTATGGCTACACCTTC,CASSSRVLGYGYTF
TRBD1,15,TRBJ1-2,once,TRBV29-1,TGCAGCGTTGAGGCCGGGACAGGGGTAAACTATGGCTACACCTTC,CSVEAGTGVNYGYTF
.,13,TRBJ1-4,.,TRBV29-1,TGCAGCGTCCAGGGGCTTATGAGTGAAAAACTGTTTTTT,CSVQGLMSEKLFF
TRBD2,16,TRBJ2-3,.,TRBV7-2,TGTGCCAGCACTTCAAGAATGGCTAGCGGGGGTGATACGCAGTATTTT,CASTSRMASGGDTQYF
TRBD1,15,TRBJ1-2,.,TRBV5-1,TGCGCCAGCAGCTCCGGGGGGGACAGGGTGAATGGCTACACCTTC,CASSSGGDRVNGYTF
TRBD2,16,TRBJ2-1,.,TRBV7-8,TGTGCCAGCAGCTTTGTAGCGGGGGGGCCGAGAAATGAGCAGTTCTTC,CASSFVAGGPRNEQFF
.,13,TRBJ1-1,once,TRBV7-7,TGTGCCAGCAGCTGGGGCCCTAACACTGAAGCTTTCTTT,CASSWGPNTEAFF
.,14,TRBJ1-1,.,TRBV13,TGTGCCAGCAGCCGAAGACAACAGGGCTCTGAAGCTTTCTTT,CASSRRQQGSEAFF
TRBD1,16,TRBJ2-7,.,TRBV28,TGTGCCAGCAGTTTGCTGCCGGGACAGCGGTTGATCGAGCAGTACTTC,CASSLLPGQRLIEQYF
TRBD1,17,TRBJ2-3,.,TRBV11-3,TGTGCCAGCAGCCGAACAAAAACGGACAGGGGGCGAAATACGCAGTATTTT,CASSRTKTDRGRNTQYF
.,14,TRBJ2-1,.,TRBV30,TGTGCCTGGAGTGTGGGGGGGCTGTACAATGAGCAGTTCTTC,CAWSVGGLYNEQFF
.,17,TRBJ1-6,.,TRBV7-9,TGTGCCAGCAGCTTAAGGGGTGGGGCATCTCATAATTCACCCCTCCACTTT,CASSLRGGASHNSPLHF
.,12,TRBJ1-5,.,TRBV28,TGTGCCAGCTTACAGGGTATTCAGCCCCAGCATTTT,CASLQGIQPQHF
.,16,TRBJ1-2,once,TRBV14,TGTGCCAGCAGCCCAAAGACTGGGTTCTCGGGCTATGGCTACACCTTC,CASSPKTGFSGYGYTF
.,13,TRBJ1-2,.,TRBV5-8,TGTGCCAGCAGCTTGTATACTAGAAGTGGCTACACCTTC,CASSLYTRSGYTF
TRBD1,15,TRBJ1-2,.,TRBV7-2,TGTGCCAGCAGCTTAGCAACAGGGGTTATCTATGGCTACACCTTC,CASSLATGVIYGYTF
.,14,TRBJ1-4,.,TRBV2,TGTGCCAGCAGGAACAGGGTTGGGGATGAAAAACTGTTTTTT,CASRNRVGDEKLFF
.,12,TRBJ2-3,.,TRBV5-8,TGTGCCAGCAGCGTTTCTCCAGATACGCAGTATTTT,CASSVSPDTQYF
TRBD1,14,TRBJ2-7,.,TRBV5-1,TGCGCCAGCAGCAAAGGGACAGGGGACTACGAGCAGTACTTC,CASSKGTGDYEQYF
.,13,TRBJ2-7,few,TRBV28,TGTGCCAGCAGCCATGACAGTACCTACGAGCAGTACTTC,CASSHDSTYEQYF
.,16,TRBJ1-4,once,TRBV18,TGTGCCAGCTCACCACCGACAGGACAAGCTAATGAAAAACTGTTTTTT,CASSPPTGQANEKLFF
.,14,TRBJ2-7,.,TRBV27,TGTGCCAGCAGCTTAACTTCAAACTCCTACGAGCAGTACTTC,CASSLTSNSYEQYF
TRBD1,16,TRBJ2-7,.,TRBV28,TGTGCCAGCAGCCCACACAGCGTCGGGACAGGGGACGAGCAGTACTTC,CASSPHSVGTGDEQYF
.,11,TRBJ2-7,.,TRBV2,TGTGCCAGCAGTGAAGGGGCAGAGCAGTACTTC,CASSEGAEQYF
TRBD1,20,TRBJ2-7,.,TRBV11-3,TGTGCCAGCAGCTTTCCGATGAGGACAGGGGGCCGTATCGTCTCCTACGAGCAGTACTTC,CASSFPMRTGGRIVSYEQYF
TRBD1,14,TRBJ1-6,.,TRBV6-5,TGTGCCACAACGGGACAGGGAAAGAATTCACCCCTCCACTTT,CATTGQGKNSPLHF
.,15,TRBJ1-2,once,TRBV5-1,TGCGCCAGCAGCCCCGATACAGCCAAGAGCTATGGCTACACCTTC,CASSPDTAKSYGYTF
.,16,TRBJ2-6,.,TRBV18,TGTGCCAGCTCACCTGCGACGACATTAGGGGCCAACGTCCTGACTTTC,CASSPATTLGANVLTF
.,14,TRBJ2-7,.,TRBV7-6,TGTGCCAGCAGCTATCGCGAGGGAAACTACGAGCAGTACTTC,CASSYREGNYEQYF
TRBD1,14,TRBJ1-1,.,TRBV18,TGTGCCAGCTCACCGGTCGACAGGGGCTTTGAAGCTTTCTTT,CASSPVDRGFEAFF
.,15,TRBJ1-4,.,TRBV6-1,TGTGCCAGCAGTGAAACCGCAGGATATAATGAAAAACTGTTTTTT,CASSETAGYNEKLFF